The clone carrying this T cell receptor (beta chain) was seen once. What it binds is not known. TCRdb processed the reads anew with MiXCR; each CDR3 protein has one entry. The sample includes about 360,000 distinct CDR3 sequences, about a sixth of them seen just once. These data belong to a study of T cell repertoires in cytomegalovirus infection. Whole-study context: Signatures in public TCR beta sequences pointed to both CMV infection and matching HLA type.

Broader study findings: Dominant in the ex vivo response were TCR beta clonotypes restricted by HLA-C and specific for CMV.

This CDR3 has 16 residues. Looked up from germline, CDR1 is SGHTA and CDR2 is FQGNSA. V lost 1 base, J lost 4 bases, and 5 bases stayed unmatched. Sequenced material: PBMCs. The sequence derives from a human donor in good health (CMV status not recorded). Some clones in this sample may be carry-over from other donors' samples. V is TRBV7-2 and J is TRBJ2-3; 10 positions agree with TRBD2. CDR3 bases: TGTGCCAGCAGCTTAGTCGGGACTAGCGTTGCAGATACGCAGTATTTT. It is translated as CASSLVGTSVADTQYF.